These 19 T cell receptor beta chains came from one sample sequenced in a study of T-cell reconstitution after alpha-beta-depleted transplantation in children. A library of TCRbeta sequences, prepared with unique molecular identifiers, was generated. TCRdb reprocessed the PCR reads via MiXCR and lists one record per CDR3 protein. Here the sample spans about 22,000 distinct CDR3 sequences, approximately 11% being singletons. Material: PBMCs from the stem cell graft donor, obtained from the stem cell graft. The receptors derive from a human donor who donated a stem cell graft to a child with chronic granulomatous disease.

This chain links TRBV18 with TRBJ1-5, with TRBD1 identical over 7 bases. The CDR3 consists of 20 residues. Germline lookup yields CDR1 KGHSH and CDR2 LQKENI. The junction had 21 bases not matched to a gene; V was cut back by 2 bases and J by 5 bases. DNA of the CDR3: TGTGCCAGCTCACCAGGAGACAGGGCCATCCATCATCTCTCCGATCAGCCCCAGCATTTT. It specifies CASSPGDRAIHHLSDQPQHF.

This clonotype was picked up many times. The rearrangement links TRBV7-2 to TRBJ1-1, with D possibly being TRBD1 (6 bases). Per the germline V gene, CDR1 is SGHTA and CDR2 is FQGNSA. The V gene lost 4 bases and the J gene lost 6 bases, with 18 bases spanning the gap. There are 15 residues in the CDR3. The CDR3 DNA is TGTGCCAGCAGCTGGAGGGTGGGGGCTGGGGCTGAAGCTTTCTTT. Encoded protein: CASSWRVGAGAEAFF. Using reference TRBV7-2 and TRBJ1-1 for the parts outside the CDR3, the full variable domain is GAGVSQSPSNKVTEKGKDVELRCDPISGHTALYWYRQSLGQGLEFLIYFQGNSAPDKSGLPSDRFSAERTGGSVSTLTIQRTQQEDSAVYLCASSWRVGAGAEAFFGQGTRLTVV.

This clonotype was detected many times. V gene TRBV12-3 or TRBV12-4 combines with J gene TRBJ1-6; D unclear. This CDR3 is built from 16 residues. V was clipped by 0 bases and J by 4 bases, with 10 bases between them. The CDR3 region is CASSLAEDPYNSPLHF. The CDR3 DNA reads TGTGCCAGCAGTTTAGCGGAGGACCCTTATAATTCACCCCTCCACTTT.

This clonotype was seen ten or more times. The CDR3 protein is CASSWAGGQNEQFF. The CDR3 DNA is TGTGCCAGCAGTTGGGCGGGAGGGCAAAATGAGCAGTTCTTC. The chain joins TRBV28 to TRBJ2-1; TRBD2 matches 9 bases. CDR1 and CDR2 (germline): MDHEN, SYDVKM. The CDR3 sequence is 14 residues long. With V trimmed by 4 bases and J by 7 bases, 5 bases remained unmatched.

This clonotype has a count of ten or more. The genes are TRBV12-3 or TRBV12-4 and TRBJ1-5; 10 positions agree with TRBD1. V shed 6 bases and J 3 bases; nucleotides not matched to a gene: 8. The CDR3 loop spans 16 amino acids. CDR3 DNA: TGTGCCAGCAGAATGACAGGGGGCTTAAACAATCAGCCCCAGCATTTT. Protein: CASRMTGGLNNQPQHF.

There are many counts of this clonotype. The rearrangement uses TRBV28 and TRBJ1-5; tentatively, D is TRBD1 (5 bases). V was shortened by 5 bases and J by 3 bases, with 11 bases between the two germline ends. This CDR3 region has 14 residues. Germline CDR1 and CDR2: MDHEN and SYDVKM. CDR3 in amino acids: CASSVNRNNQPQHF. DNA for the CDR3: TGTGCCAGCAGTGTAAACAGGAACAATCAGCCCCAGCATTTT.

In its sample, this clonotype was seen many times. The chain carries TRBV20-1 and TRBJ1-5; no clear D gene. The V end was cut by 0 bases, the J end by 0 bases, with 9 bases between. CDR1 is DFQATT and CDR2 is SNEGSKA in the germline V gene (reference sequence). The CDR3 totals 15 residues. The CDR3 coding sequence is TGCAGTGCTAGAGAGGCAGATACTAGCAATCAGCCCCAGCATTTT. Its protein is CSAREADTSNQPQHF.

This clonotype was detected many times. The J gene is TRBJ2-1, the V gene TRBV5-1, with D unresolved. Trimming left V 3 bases short and J 5 bases short, with 6 bases between. Germline lookup yields CDR1 SGHRS and CDR2 YFSETQ. This CDR3 has 12 amino acids. In nucleotides, the CDR3 is TGCGCCAGCAGCTATCTGAACAATGAGCAGTTCTTC. This gives the protein CASSYLNNEQFF.

This clonotype appeared many times. The rearrangement joins TRBV10-2 to TRBJ2-7, with a possible D match to TRBD2 (6 bases). This CDR3 has 15 residues. Germline CDR1 and CDR2: WSHSY and SAAADI. V was cut by 6 bases and J by 4 bases, with 19 bases left in between. The CDR3 loop is CASRTPGLGLYEQYF. The DNA for the CDR3 is TGCGCCAGCAGGACCCCGGGACTGGGACTTTACGAGCAGTACTTC.

Ten or more counts support this clonotype. V gene TRBV14 combines with J gene TRBJ2-3; D could derive from TRBD1 or TRBD2 (6 bases each). The V end lost 6 bases, the J end lost 4 bases, and 14 bases lay between the germline ends. Looked up from germline, CDR1 is SGHDN and CDR2 is FVKESK. The CDR3 length is 14 residues. This CDR3 reads CASSLRGAADTQYF. The CDR3 nucleotides are TGTGCCAGCAGTCTTAGGGGGGCAGCAGATACGCAGTATTTT.

The chain recombines TRBV3-1 with TRBJ2-7; the match to TRBD2 covers 11 bases. CDR3 length equals 18 residues. V lost 10 bases, J lost 2 bases, and 19 bases stayed unmatched. Looked up from germline, CDR1 is LGHDT and CDR2 is YNNKEL (reference sequence). CDR3 loop: CATCQDTWASGRPYEQYF. For the CDR3, the DNA is TGTGCCACCTGCCAAGATACTTGGGCTAGCGGGAGGCCCTACGAGCAGTACTTC.

This clonotype was detected many times. CDR3 in DNA: TGCAGCGTTGAAGCCCTTGGGGCGGTATCTTATTCTGAGCAGTTCTTC. Translated, it gives CSVEALGAVSYSEQFF. V gene TRBV29-1 combines with J gene TRBJ2-1, with a weak D call TRBD1 (5 bases). This CDR3 spans 16 amino acids. V shed 1 base and J shed 9 bases, with 22 bases lying between them. The V gene's germline CDR1 is SQVTM and CDR2 ANQGSEA.

This clonotype was counted many times. The CDR3 DNA reads TGTGCCAGCAGTCAAAGCGGGAGTATAACCAAAAACATTCAGTACTTC. It translates to CASSQSGSITKNIQYF. The rearrangement uses TRBV12-3 or TRBV12-4 and TRBJ2-4, with TRBD2 identical over 8 bases. The CDR3 is made up of 16 amino acids. V was pared by 5 bases and J by 2 bases, with 8 bases of the junction left unmatched.

This clonotype was seen repeatedly, ten times or more. This chain uses TRBV5-1 with TRBJ2-5; TRBD1 aligns across 9 bases. The CDR3 is made up of 15 amino acids. CDR1 SGHRS and CDR2 YFSETQ come from the germline V gene. After removal of 0 bases from V and 5 bases from J, the junction contained 5 bases not matched to a gene. The CDR3 spells CASSLETGGGETQYF. CDR3 DNA sequence: TGCGCCAGCAGCTTGGAAACAGGGGGCGGGGAGACCCAGTACTTC.

This clonotype occurred many times. The chain joins TRBV29-1 to TRBJ1-2, with 7 bases matching TRBD1. This CDR3 contains 12 residues. The V gene's germline CDR1 is SQVTM and CDR2 ANQGSEA. V shed 8 bases and J 6 bases; nucleotides not matched to a gene: 9. The CDR3, as DNA: TGCAGCTCAGACAGGGAAGTCGATGGCTACACCTTC. Residues: CSSDREVDGYTF.

There are many counts of this clonotype. The chain joins TRBV6-6 to TRBJ2-3; D is unresolved. This CDR3 has 13 residues. Trimming left V 8 bases short and J 0 bases short, with 9 bases between. Germline V lookup: CDR1 MNHNY, CDR2 SVGAGI (reference sequence). This chain's CDR3 is CASGYTSTDTQYF. CDR3 DNA: TGTGCCAGCGGATATACTAGCACAGATACGCAGTATTTT.

This clonotype showed up just a few times. The chain recombines TRBV20-1 with TRBJ2-7; perhaps D is TRBD1 or TRBD2 (5 bases each). Trimming stripped 6 bases from V and 2 bases from J, with 20 bases between. The CDR3 consists of 15 residues. The germline V gene encodes CDR1 DFQATT and CDR2 SNEGSKA (reference sequence). CDR3 amino acids: CSAGVFRVGPYEQYF. CDR3 DNA sequence: TGCAGTGCGGGGGTTTTCAGGGTGGGCCCCTACGAGCAGTACTTC.

This clonotype was seen more than once but under ten times. The chain employs TRBV7-9 and TRBJ2-5; TRBD1 aligns across 9 bases. The ends lost 6 bases at V and 4 bases at J; junction bases unmatched: 9. CDR3 length equals 15 residues. The germline V gene encodes CDR1 SEHNR and CDR2 FQNEAQ (reference sequence). The CDR3 sequence: CASSETGTGLETQYF. The CDR3 nucleotides are TGTGCCAGCAGTGAAACCGGGACAGGGTTAGAGACCCAGTACTTC.

This clonotype has ten or more counts. The V call is TRBV7-6, the J call TRBJ2-7, with TRBD1 matching over 8 bases. CDR1 is SGHVS, CDR2 FNYEAQ, per germline. The length of the CDR3 is 15 residues. V shed 3 bases, J shed 0 bases, and the junction held 4 bases outside the gene matches. The CDR3 DNA is TGTGCCAGCAGCTTTAGACAGGGGTACTCCTACGAGCAGTACTTC. This gives the protein CASSFRQGYSYEQYF.